The clone carrying this T cell receptor beta chain was found many times. Its antigen is still unknown. The data are from a study of T cells in Graves' hyperthyroidism and ophthalmopathy. The CDR3 is made up of 14 amino acids. The germline V gene has CDR1 LNHNV and CDR2 YYDKDF (reference sequence). J was trimmed by 6 bases and V by 0 bases; bases with no gene match: 5. General study results and limits: Blood held most thyroid clonotypes expanded above 0.001 frequency.

Clinical symptoms, serum thyroxine and TRAb, thyroid ultrasound and orbital computed tomography together formed the diagnostic basis. Source material for PBMCs was over 8 ml fresh peripheral blood. There were TCR beta CDR3 regions amplified from RNA transcripts. Initially, a first-round RT-PCR of the TCR CDR3 employed the HTBI primer set. TCRdb used MiXCR to reprocess the multiplex PCR reads, holding one entry per CDR3 protein. The table includes about 610,000 distinct CDR3 sequences, roughly 14% detected once. The receptor's source is a woman in her 40s with Graves' ophthalmopathy. J is TRBJ2-7 and V is TRBV15, with 7 bases aligning to TRBD2. The specimen sequenced was blood. The CDR3 is CATSRDQGGGEQYF. CDR3 sequence (DNA): TGTGCCACCAGCAGAGATCAGGGCGGGGGCGAGCAGTACTTC.